Listed here are 23 T cell receptor beta chains from one sample, sequenced in a study of blood T cell repertoires in COVID-19. Profiled with immunoSEQ multiplex PCR; TCRdb holds only in-frame clones, not every one. The data show approximately 230,000 clones, with roughly 82% seen just once and 4.5% to 5% held by the top ten. The sample comprised peripheral blood. Receptor source: a woman of 80 years or more with active or convalescent COVID-19.

This chain connects TRBV30 to TRBJ1-6, with a tentative D call TRBD1 (5 bases). The V end lost 3 bases, the J end lost 4 bases, and 7 bases lay between the germline ends. This CDR3 contains 13 residues. Per the germline V gene, CDR1 is GTSNPN and CDR2 is SVGIG (reference sequence). The CDR3 bases are TGTGCCTGGAGCCCAGGGTATAATTCACCCCTCCACTTT. Translation gives CAWSPGYNSPLHF.

The chain combines TRBV10-3 with TRBJ2-7; 8 bases align to TRBD1. The length of the CDR3 is 14 residues. From germline, CDR1 is ENHRY and CDR2 SYGVKD. Trimming took 2 bases from V and 9 from J; bases not matched to a gene: 9. In DNA, the CDR3 is TGTGCCATCAGTGAGCCCGGGACAGGCACTGGGCAGTACTTC. Protein product: CAISEPGTGTGQYF.

This chain connects TRBV5-3 to TRBJ2-7; D is possibly TRBD2 (5 bases). TRBV5-3 is an ORF for which the function is uncertain. The length of the CDR3 is 14 residues. The V and J ends lost 5 bases and 1 base respectively, with 13 bases between them. This CDR3 is CARSHPEGSYEQYF. DNA for the CDR3: TGTGCCAGAAGTCACCCCGAGGGATCCTACGAGCAGTACTTC.

The rearrangement uses TRBV11-2 and TRBJ2-6; TRBD2 agrees at 8 bases. This CDR3 is built from 18 residues. CDR1 is SGHAT, CDR2 FQNNGV, per germline. After removal of 6 bases from V and 1 base from J, the junction contained 11 bases not matched to a gene. CDR3 sequence: CASRRLAGSLSGANVLTF. In nucleotides, the CDR3 is TGTGCCAGCAGGAGATTAGCGGGGAGCCTATCTGGGGCCAACGTCCTGACTTTC.

The chain uses TRBV11-2 and TRBJ1-1, with 7 bases matching TRBD1. Trimming removed 4 bases from V and 0 bases from J; junction bases left unmatched: 8. The germline CDR1 and CDR2 sequences are SGHAT and FQNNGV. The CDR3 consists of 16 residues. The CDR3 loop is CASSWKGAIMNTEAFF. DNA for the CDR3: TGTGCCAGCAGCTGGAAGGGGGCTATCATGAACACTGAAGCTTTCTTT.

The rearrangement links TRBV7-8 to TRBJ2-3; D remains ambiguous. Germline V CDR1 and CDR2: SGHVS, FQNEAQ. The V and J ends lost 3 bases and 2 bases respectively, with 18 bases between them. The CDR3 sequence is 17 residues long. The CDR3 nucleotides read TGTGCCAGCAGCTTTCGGTTAGGAGAAAAACCCACAGATACGCAGTATTTT. Translated, it gives CASSFRLGEKPTDTQYF.

This rearrangement joins TRBV14 to TRBJ2-2; 7 bases are a match to TRBD2. J gave up 5 bases and V 4 bases, and 1 base lay outside the gene matches. Per the germline V gene, CDR1 is SGHDN and CDR2 is FVKESK. The CDR3 loop spans 13 amino acids. The CDR3 sequence: CASSPRGTGELFF. The CDR3 nucleotides are TGTGCCAGCAGCCCGCGGGGGACCGGGGAGCTGTTTTTT. Combining the CDR3 with reference TRBV14 and TRBJ2-2 gives the whole variable domain EAGVTQFPSHSVIEKGQTVTLRCDPISGHDNLYWYRRVMGKEIKFLLHFVKESKQDESGMPNNRFLAERTGGTYSTLKVQPAELEDSGVYFCASSPRGTGELFFGEGSRLTVL.

The CDR3 region has the DNA TGTGCCACCAGCAGAGCGGGACAGAGCTACGAGCAGTACTTC. Its translation: CATSRAGQSYEQYF. This chain uses TRBV15 with TRBJ2-7, with 7 bases matching TRBD1. In germline, CDR1 is LNHNV, CDR2 YYDKDF (reference sequence). V was clipped by 1 base and J by 3 bases; unmatched bases: 3. This CDR3 is built from 14 residues. Using reference TRBV15 and TRBJ2-7 for the parts outside the CDR3, the full variable domain is DAMVIQNPRYQVTQFGKPVTLSCSQTLNHNVMYWYQQKSSQAPKLLFHYYDKDFNNEADTPDNFQSRRPNTSFCFLDIRSPGLGDTAMYLCATSRAGQSYEQYFGPGTRLTVT.

The rearrangement joins TRBV9 to TRBJ2-1; unclear D gene. This CDR3 has 14 amino acids. CDR1 is SGDLS and CDR2 is YYNGEE in the germline V gene. V lost 4 bases to trimming and J lost 4 bases, with 12 bases between them. The CDR3 bases are TGTGCCAGCAGCCCAACAGACCTTTACAATGAGCAGTTCTTC. This translates into CASSPTDLYNEQFF.

This clone has more than one count but fewer than ten. The rearrangement links TRBV6-4 to TRBJ1-6; no clear D gene. This CDR3 comprises 14 residues. Germline assignment: CDR1 MRHNA and CDR2 SNTAGT. Trimming took off 3 bases at V and 6 bases at J, with 9 bases between the two ends. The CDR3 loop is CASSEQPSNSPLHF. The CDR3 bases are TGTGCCAGCAGTGAACAGCCTTCTAATTCACCCCTCCACTTT.

This clone has only a few counts. The DNA for the CDR3 is TGTGCCAGCAGATCCGACAGCTCCTACGAGCAGTACTTC. Residues: CASRSDSSYEQYF. V usage is TRBV6-6 and J usage is TRBJ2-7; perhaps TRBD1 as D (5 bases). Germline values: CDR1 MNHNY, CDR2 SVGAGI (reference sequence). The CDR3 runs to 13 residues. Trimming pared 6 bases from V and 0 bases from J, leaving 9 bases between.

The rearrangement joins TRBV21-1 to TRBJ2-2; TRBD1 was called by the table and not checked on the DNA. TRBV21-1 is described as a pseudogene. The CDR3 consists of 17 residues. This CDR3 is CASSKEGVTGSTGELFF. CDR3 coding DNA: TGTGCCAGCAGCAAAGAGGGGGTGACAGGGAGCACCGGGGAGCTGTTTTTT.

Details on this clone: The junction does not match germline at one end; this may be a read error. The rearrangement uses TRBV5-4 and TRBJ2-1, with D maybe TRBD1 (7 bases). CDR3 length equals 15 residues. In germline, CDR1 is SGHNT, CDR2 YYREEE (reference sequence). The CDR3 DNA is TGTGCCAGCAGCTCTACAGGGGACTCCTATAATGAGCAGTTCTTC. Protein sequence: CASSSTGDSYNEQFF.

This clone was seen once. The J gene is TRBJ2-3, the V gene TRBV29-1; 9 bases fit TRBD1. Germline CDR1 and CDR2: SQVTM and ANQGSEA. J was trimmed by 6 bases and V by 8 bases; bases with no gene match: 12. This CDR3 comprises 14 residues. CDR3 sequence (DNA): TGCAGCCGCCCCGGGGACAGGGATATCGATACGCAGTATTTT. Translated, it gives CSRPGDRDIDTQYF.

This chain uses TRBV6-1 with TRBJ1-6; D gene unclear. Per germline, CDR1 MNHNS and CDR2 SASEGT. This CDR3 is 15 amino acids long. The ends were cut back, 2 bases at V and 7 bases at J, with 12 bases in the middle. This CDR3 is CASSEIGGYNSPLHF. For the CDR3, the DNA is TGTGCCAGCAGTGAAATCGGAGGCTACAATTCACCCCTCCACTTT.

This chain connects TRBV7-2 to TRBJ1-1; D is ambiguous. The CDR3 is 12 amino acids. V dropped 3 bases and J dropped 5 bases, with 7 bases sitting between them. The germline gives CDR1 SGHTA, CDR2 FQGNSA. CDR3 sequence (DNA): TGTGCCAGCAGCTTGACTCCAACTGAAGCTTTCTTT. It yields the protein CASSLTPTEAFF.

The count of this clone is one. The V gene is TRBV6-5, the J gene TRBJ1-1, with D perhaps TRBD1 (6 bases). The CDR3 runs 14 residues. CDR1 is MNHEY, CDR2 SVGAGI, per germline. V was pared by 5 bases and J by 4 bases, with 14 bases between. DNA of the CDR3: TGTGCCAGCAGTCACCTGCAGGGGAGCACTGAAGCTTTCTTT. Its translation is CASSHLQGSTEAFF.

The chain has TRBV19 and TRBJ1-6; 9 bases map to TRBD1. This CDR3 spans 15 amino acids. Germline CDR1 is LNHDA and CDR2 is SQIVND (reference sequence). V lost 1 base and J lost 7; bases outside the gene matches: 2. The CDR3 nucleotides are TGTGCCAGTAGTATAGGGACAGGGGCGAATTCACCCCTCCACTTT. This encodes CASSIGTGANSPLHF.

The genes are TRBV5-1 and TRBJ2-1; TRBD2 is a possible D gene (6 bases). This CDR3 region has 14 residues. Germline loops: CDR1 SGHRS, CDR2 YFSETQ. V shed 6 bases and J shed 0 bases, with 10 bases lying between them. For the CDR3, the DNA is TGCGCCAGCAACCGGGGGAGCTCCTACAATGAGCAGTTCTTC. Translation: CASNRGSSYNEQFF.

J is TRBJ1-5 and V is TRBV19; D unclear. Germline-derived CDR1 and CDR2 are LNHDA and SQIVND (reference sequence). There are 14 residues in the CDR3. The germline V and J ends were trimmed by 5 bases and 3 bases, with 11 bases remaining between them. DNA for the CDR3: TGTGCCAGTAGTTCGAGCAGGATCAATCAGCCCCAGCATTTT. Protein sequence: CASSSSRINQPQHF.

This chain connects TRBV28 to TRBJ1-4; the D gene is possibly TRBD1 (5 bases). The V end was cut by 7 bases, the J end by 8 bases, with 17 bases between. This CDR3 is 14 amino acids long. Germline CDR1 and CDR2: MDHEN and SYDVKM. This chain's CDR3 is CASIGARGTEKLFF. DNA for the CDR3: TGTGCCAGCATCGGTGCACGGGGGACCGAAAAACTGTTTTTT. The complete variable domain, with remaining parts taken from reference TRBV28 and TRBJ1-4, reads DVKVTQSSRYLVKRTGEKVFLECVQDMDHENMFWYRQDPGLGLRLIYFSYDVKMKEKGDIPEGYSVSREKKERFSLILESASTNQTSMYLCASIGARGTEKLFFGSGTQLSVL.

This clone has only one observation. The chain is built from TRBV19 and TRBJ1-6; no clear D. CDR1 is LNHDA and CDR2 is SQIVND in the germline V gene (reference sequence). Between the trimmed V and J ends, which lost 3 bases and 5 bases, there was a span of 8 bases. CDR3 size: 14 residues. CDR3 sequence reads: CASSMRDNNSPLHF. CDR3 bases: TGTGCCAGTAGTATGCGAGATAATAATTCACCCCTCCACTTT.

The chain joins TRBV20-1 to TRBJ2-3; D remains unclear. CDR1 is DFQATT, CDR2 SNEGSKA, per germline (reference sequence). The CDR3 consists of 11 residues. V was cut by 0 bases and J by 5 bases, with 3 bases left in between. The CDR3 protein is CSARDRDTQYF. CDR3 DNA sequence: TGCAGTGCTAGAGATAGAGATACGCAGTATTTT.